The present entry profiles one T cell receptor (beta chain) with its context. Its recognized antigen is unknown. Reading from cysteine to phenylalanine, the CDR3 counts 15 amino acids. The nucleotide record is missing. CDR1 and CDR2, per the germline V gene, are SGHTA and FQGNSA. This specimen belongs to a study of monozygotic twins with inflammatory bowel disease (dated by TCRdb to about 2019). Broadly, across the study: The complete study included around 30 monozygotic twin pairs: 19 IBD-discordant Danish pairs and nine German pairs, of which four were IBD-concordant and five were IBD-discordant. The search for disease-associated traits relied mainly on comparing IBD patients with their genetically identical healthy co-twins within discordant pairs. Each individual had, on average, about 151 000 unique TCRalpha sequences and 181 000 unique TCRbeta sequences available for analysis.

Preparation of the library involved 5' RACE. For each TCR library, 3,500 to 4,000 ng of total RNA was used. For each sample, cDNA synthesis with SMARTScribe reverse transcriptase was split into eight separate reactions. During cDNA synthesis, template switching introduced unique molecular identifiers that contained a 6-nucleotide sample barcode. TCRalpha and TCRbeta cDNA was amplified by two nested PCRs of roughly 15 and 9 cycles, with bead purification after each PCR. Before amplification, cDNA was treated with uracil DNA-glycosylase and purified using the QIAquick PCR purification kit. The second PCR added Illumina TruSeq-compatible adapters along with sample-specific barcodes. Library quality and concentration were checked on TapeStation and Qubit, and libraries were pooled at about 5 ng each. Sequencing of the pooled libraries was done on an Illumina HiSeq2500 single-index Rapid Run using custom sequencing primers and 2 x 100 bp reads. The source study handled its data this way. MiGEC version 1.2.6 was used for UMI-based consensus assembly to correct PCR and sequencing errors. MiXCR version 2.1.1 was used to carry out V(D)J alignment, clonotype assembly and CDR3 extraction. To normalise gene usage, clonotype sharing and MAIT/NKT TCR abundance, the analysis used the top 1000, 10 000 and 20 000 clonotypes per sample. Diversity was computed as the inverse Simpson index with the vegan R package after downsampling to 27 000 UMIs. Paired Mann-Whitney U tests on discordant twin pairs were used, with Benjamini-Hochberg multiple-testing correction. TCRdb reprocessed the public reads and reports one entry per CDR3 protein sequence, without DNA. The authors' filters were not applied to this entry. For this sample, the table gives roughly 150,000 distinct CDR3 sequences. The leading ten clones occupy around 2.5% of the sample.

Beyond this particular receptor, the publication reports: Compared with healthy twins, IBD patients had fewer clonotypes in common with other individuals, a difference most pronounced in patients showing signs of disease activity. No single strong signal or clonotype linked to IBD turned up in the results, so the idea that one exists was not supported. Different T cell subtypes could not be distinguished in the analysis. Measured by the inverse Simpson index, TCRbeta repertoire diversity was lower in IBD patients than in their healthy co-twins. Because patients received different immunosuppressive treatments, the repertoires may have picked up extra background noise and variability between individuals. Repertoire similarity did not differ between concordant and discordant twins, possibly due to limited statistical power.

From each donor, an approximately 2.3 ml peripheral blood sample was collected into PAXgene tubes and kept at -80 degrees C. Total RNA was isolated from whole blood with the PAXgene blood miRNA kit on an automated QIAcube, without T cell sorting. Peripheral blood from monozygotic twin pairs concordant or discordant for inflammatory bowel disease was subjected to deep TCRalpha and TCRbeta repertoire profiling with unique molecular barcoding. Smoking habits were recorded for all twin pairs, and each individual was classified as a current, former or never smoker. The chain employs TRBV7-2 and TRBJ1-6; TCRdb's D call, TRBD1, is unchecked because there is no DNA. This TCR came from a human donor with ulcerative colitis or Crohn's disease, or a healthy co-twin of an affected twin (not recorded which). Sequenced material: blood. The CDR3 sequence is CASSLQGFGNSPLHF.